Shown below are 7 T cell receptor beta chains from a single sample sequenced in a study of PD-L1 blockade in urothelial cancer. The table came from immunoSEQ multiplex PCR; TCRdb's copy has only in-frame clones and leaves some out. This sample has around 1,500 clones, with about a third found just once. Here the sequenced sample was tumor tissue, taken before atezolizumab (anti-PD-L1) treatment. These receptors were taken from a woman between 55 and 75 years old with urothelial cancer.

In regard to this clone: The junction differs from germline at one of its ends, possibly a read error. The chain couples TRBV6-8 to TRBJ2-1, with 13 nucleotides matching TRBD2. Germline V gene lookup returns CDR1 MNHGY and CDR2 SAAAGT. The CDR3 runs to 17 residues. The CDR3: CAISGRLAGGEGGEQFF. CDR3 sequence (DNA): TGTGCCATCAGTGGGAGACTAGCGGGGGGAGAAGGCGGTGAGCAGTTCTTC.

CDR3 DNA sequence: TGCAGCGCCCAGCTTCGTGTGGGAGGGATTGATGAGCAGTTCTTC. It codes for CSAQLRVGGIDEQFF. This chain links TRBV29-1 with TRBJ2-1, with TRBD2 matching 7 bases. The CDR3 spans 15 residues. The germline gives CDR1 SQVTM, CDR2 ANQGSEA. Trimming took 7 bases from V and 8 from J; bases not matched to a gene: 17.

The V gene is TRBV6-8, the J gene TRBJ2-7; 13 bases align to TRBD2. The germline V gene encodes CDR1 MNHGY and CDR2 SAAAGT. The J segment lost 3 bases and the V segment lost 5 bases, leaving 10 bases of the junction unmatched. The CDR3 sequence is 17 residues long. Written as DNA, the CDR3 is TGTGCCAGCAGTGAGGGACTAGCGGGGACCAACTTCTACGAGCAGTACTTC. Amino acids: CASSEGLAGTNFYEQYF.

The rearrangement uses TRBV11-3 and TRBJ2-1; D unclear. The V gene lost 0 bases and the J gene lost 3 bases, with 12 bases spanning the gap. This CDR3 region has 16 residues. Looked up from germline, CDR1 is SGHNT and CDR2 is YENEEA. The CDR3 region is CASSLDRNSIYNEQFF. CDR3 nucleotide sequence: TGTGCCAGCAGCTTAGACAGAAACTCAATCTACAATGAGCAGTTCTTC. Full variable domain (outside the CDR3, taken from reference TRBV11-3 and TRBJ2-1): EAGVVQSPRYKIIEKKQPVAFWCNPISGHNTLYWYLQNLGQGPELLIRYENEEAVDDSQLPKDRFSAERLKGVDSTLKIQPAELGDSAVYLCASSLDRNSIYNEQFFGPGTRLTVL.

This clone was counted once. The chain links TRBV18 to TRBJ1-2; 8 bases line up with TRBD1. The CDR3 spans 15 residues. The V segment lost 3 bases and the J segment 3 bases; nucleotides outside the gene matches: 6. Looked up from germline, CDR1 is KGHSH and CDR2 is LQKENI. The DNA of the CDR3 is TGTGCCAGCTCACCCCAGACAGGGGCGGACTATGGCTACACCTTC. Amino acids: CASSPQTGADYGYTF.

The CDR3 sequence is CASSYGGGPFSGNTIYF. The CDR3 DNA follows: TGTGCCAGCAGTTACGGCGGGGGCCCTTTCTCTGGAAACACCATATATTTT. This rearrangement joins TRBV6-8 to TRBJ1-3, with D possibly being TRBD1 (6 bases). The germline V gene encodes CDR1 MNHGY and CDR2 SAAAGT. The V and J ends lost 2 bases and 0 bases respectively, with 14 bases between them. This CDR3 has 17 amino acids.

The chain links TRBV11-1 to TRBJ2-1; D tentatively fits TRBD1 or TRBD2 (5 bases each). The CDR3 is 14 residues long. With 3 bases removed from V and 8 bases from J, the gap between germline ends came to 14 bases. CDR1 is SGHAT, CDR2 FQDESV, per germline (reference sequence). Here the CDR3 reads CASSLGTRADEQFF. The CDR3, as DNA: TGTGCCAGCAGCTTGGGGACGAGAGCGGATGAGCAGTTCTTC. The full variable domain, in which reference TRBV11-1 and TRBJ2-1 provide the parts outside the CDR3, is EAEVAQSPRYKITEKSQAVAFWCDPISGHATLYWYRQILGQGPELLVQFQDESVVDDSQLPKDRFSAERLKGVDSTLKIQPAELGDSAMYLCASSLGTRADEQFFGPGTRLTVL.